What follows describes a single TCR beta chain. The entry originates in a study of response to subunit inactivated influenza vaccine. One entry per CDR3 protein results from TCRdb running MiXCR on the RT-PCR reads. The profile shows over 300,000 distinct CDR3 sequences, just over 20% of them singletons. The CDR3 has 12 amino acids. Germline V gene sequence: CDR1 SGHAT, CDR2 FQNNGV. V was cut by 0 bases and J by 2 bases, with 2 bases left in between. This sample comprised PBMCs from blood, obtained about 20 months after vaccination. This chain joins TRBV11-2 and TRBJ2-7; D ambiguous. This receptor was taken from a man in his fifties or sixties who received an inactivated influenza vaccine. CDR3 protein: CASSLDPYEQYF. The CDR3 nucleotides are TGTGCCAGCAGCTTAGATCCCTACGAGCAGTACTTC.